This T cell receptor (beta chain) was sequenced in a study of blood T cell repertoires in COVID-19. Turning to the study itself: T cells, B-cell-depleted T cells, or PBMCs supplied cDNA or gDNA.

The CDR3 consists of 13 residues. In the authors' methods: Amplifying reference gene primers gave estimates of nucleated cell counts. Assay: immunoSEQ multiplex PCR; the TCRdb copy retains only in-frame clones and omits some. V, J and clone size were drawn from that table, and D and trimming were deduced from the DNA. The sample has 180,000 or so clones, over 75% seen once. The sequence came from a woman aged 80 or over with acute or convalescent COVID-19. The sample comprised peripheral blood. The chain is built from TRBV1 and TRBJ2-5; TRBD2 is the table's D call and was not checked against the DNA. TRBV1 is recorded as a pseudogene. The CDR3 DNA follows: TGCACCAGCAGCCAAGAGCGCCAAGAGACCCAGTACTTC. Protein: CTSSQERQETQYF.